The rows below give T cell receptor beta chains drawn from one sample of a study of monozygotic twins with cystic fibrosis. The assay was immunoSEQ multiplex PCR, and TCRdb's table has in-frame clones only and misses some. The sample has tens of thousands of clones, 80% to 95% seen once. Sequenced sample: blood. These receptors originate from a girl under 10 years old with cystic fibrosis. The CDR3 runs from the conserved cysteine through the conserved F or W. A D gene is named only where the DNA matches it firmly. The size entry is marked missing in some rows and otherwise reads once, few, many or a size class.

v_call: TRBV30; j_call: TRBJ2-7; d_call: .; clone_size: .; cdr3_aa: CAWSALFQIHEQYF; cdr3_nt: TGTGCCTGGAGTGCCCTGTTCCAGATCCACGAGCAGTACTTC
v_call: TRBV18; j_call: TRBJ2-7; d_call: .; clone_size: .; cdr3_aa: CASSPPPGSYEQYF; cdr3_nt: TGTGCCAGCTCACCACCACCGGGGAGCTACGAGCAGTACTTC
v_call: TRBV29-1; j_call: TRBJ1-1; d_call: .; clone_size: .; cdr3_aa: CSVDMNTEAFF; cdr3_nt: TGCAGCGTAGACATGAACACTGAAGCTTTCTTT
v_call: TRBV9; j_call: TRBJ2-7; d_call: .; clone_size: .; cdr3_aa: CASSVGVDRAYEQYF; cdr3_nt: TGTGCCAGCAGCGTAGGGGTCGACAGAGCCTACGAGCAGTACTTC
v_call: TRBV29-1; j_call: TRBJ1-1; d_call: .; clone_size: .; cdr3_aa: CSVEKINTEAFF; cdr3_nt: TGCAGCGTTGAAAAGATTAACACTGAAGCTTTCTTT
v_call: TRBV6-5; j_call: TRBJ2-2; d_call: .; clone_size: .; cdr3_aa: CASSYDPGINTGELFF; cdr3_nt: TGTGCCAGCAGTTACGACCCGGGGATTAACACCGGGGAGCTGTTTTTT
v_call: TRBV9; j_call: TRBJ1-2; d_call: .; clone_size: .; cdr3_aa: CASRGGRGYGYTF; cdr3_nt: TGTGCCAGCCGAGGGGGGCGAGGCTATGGCTACACCTTC
v_call: TRBV7-8; j_call: TRBJ1-1; d_call: .; clone_size: .; cdr3_aa: CASSPYMATVAANTEAFF; cdr3_nt: TGTGCCAGCAGCCCTTATATGGCCACGGTGGCAGCGAACACTGAAGCTTTCTTT
v_call: TRBV25-1; j_call: TRBJ2-5; d_call: .; clone_size: .; cdr3_aa: CASTARGSETQYF; cdr3_nt: TGTGCCAGCACAGCTCGGGGGTCTGAGACCCAGTACTTC
v_call: TRBV6-6; j_call: TRBJ1-2; d_call: .; clone_size: .; cdr3_aa: CASRPGMRDGYTF; cdr3_nt: TGTGCCAGCAGGCCAGGGATGCGGGATGGCTACACCTTC
v_call: TRBV13; j_call: TRBJ1-6; d_call: TRBD1; clone_size: .; cdr3_aa: CASSTGQGLGSPLHF; cdr3_nt: TGTGCCAGCAGCACCGGACAGGGGCTAGGGTCACCCCTCCACTTT
v_call: TRBV5-1; j_call: TRBJ1-5; d_call: TRBD1; clone_size: .; cdr3_aa: CASSLVGTGDQPQHF; cdr3_nt: TGCGCCAGCAGCTTGGTGGGGACAGGGGATCAGCCCCAGCATTTT
v_call: TRBV11-2; j_call: TRBJ2-5; d_call: .; clone_size: .; cdr3_aa: CASSLGAQTQYF; cdr3_nt: TGTGCCAGCAGCTTAGGTGCTCAGACCCAGTACTTC
v_call: TRBV28; j_call: TRBJ1-5; d_call: TRBD1; clone_size: .; cdr3_aa: CASYGQGGIRQPQHF; cdr3_nt: TGTGCCAGCTACGGACAGGGGGGAATTCGTCAGCCCCAGCATTTT
v_call: TRBV15; j_call: TRBJ1-3; d_call: .; clone_size: .; cdr3_aa: CATSRDQVYSGNTIYF; cdr3_nt: TGTGCCACCAGCAGAGATCAGGTTTACTCTGGAAACACCATATATTTT
v_call: TRBV5-6; j_call: TRBJ2-5; d_call: .; clone_size: .; cdr3_aa: CASSLDNSETQYF; cdr3_nt: TGTGCCAGCAGCTTGGACAATTCCGAGACCCAGTACTTC
v_call: TRBV11-2; j_call: TRBJ2-5; d_call: .; clone_size: .; cdr3_aa: CASSPRVSGQETQYF; cdr3_nt: TGTGCCAGCAGCCCCAGAGTTAGCGGCCAAGAGACCCAGTACTTC
v_call: TRBV6-1; j_call: TRBJ1-6; d_call: .; clone_size: .; cdr3_aa: CASSPQGAHNSPLHF; cdr3_nt: TGTGCCAGCAGTCCTCAAGGGGCGCATAATTCACCCCTCCACTTT
v_call: TRBV7-2; j_call: TRBJ2-7; d_call: .; clone_size: .; cdr3_aa: CASSPTDEQYF; cdr3_nt: TGTGCCAGCAGCCCCACGGACGAGCAGTACTTC
v_call: TRBV9; j_call: TRBJ2-2; d_call: TRBD1; clone_size: .; cdr3_aa: CASSVEGTVNTGELFF; cdr3_nt: TGTGCCAGCAGCGTAGAGGGGACAGTGAACACCGGGGAGCTGTTTTTT
v_call: TRBV28; j_call: TRBJ2-5; d_call: .; clone_size: .; cdr3_aa: CASSFTTGFGETQYF; cdr3_nt: TGTGCCAGCAGTTTTACCACAGGGTTCGGCGAGACCCAGTACTTC
v_call: TRBV7-3; j_call: TRBJ2-6; d_call: TRBD1; clone_size: once; cdr3_aa: CASSGDSSGANVLTF; cdr3_nt: TGTGCCAGCAGTGGGGACAGCTCTGGGGCCAACGTCCTGACTTTC
v_call: TRBV5-1; j_call: TRBJ1-2; d_call: TRBD1; clone_size: .; cdr3_aa: CASRQIPGTDYGYTF; cdr3_nt: TGCGCCAGCAGGCAGATACCCGGGACAGACTATGGCTACACCTTC
v_call: TRBV5-8; j_call: TRBJ1-1; d_call: .; clone_size: once; cdr3_aa: CASSPARGNTEAFF; cdr3_nt: TGTGCCAGCAGCCCTGCAAGGGGGAACACTGAAGCTTTCTTT
v_call: TRBV7-9; j_call: TRBJ2-7; d_call: .; clone_size: .; cdr3_aa: CASSSDRFVGYEQYF; cdr3_nt: TGTGCCAGCAGTTCTGACAGGTTCGTTGGTTACGAGCAGTACTTC
v_call: TRBV9; j_call: TRBJ1-6; d_call: .; clone_size: .; cdr3_aa: CASSVDAGGRISPLHF; cdr3_nt: TGTGCCAGCAGCGTAGATGCTGGTGGTCGAATTTCACCCCTCCACTTT
v_call: TRBV2; j_call: TRBJ2-6; d_call: TRBD1; clone_size: .; cdr3_aa: CASMRTGGRAGANVLTF; cdr3_nt: TGTGCCAGCATGCGGACAGGAGGCCGGGCCGGGGCCAACGTCCTGACTTTC
v_call: TRBV7-9; j_call: TRBJ2-1; d_call: .; clone_size: .; cdr3_aa: CASSLPGISYNEQFF; cdr3_nt: TGTGCCAGCAGCTTACCGGGAATCTCCTACAATGAGCAGTTCTTC
v_call: TRBV2; j_call: TRBJ1-3; d_call: TRBD1; clone_size: .; cdr3_aa: CASSHRTGLGNTIYF; cdr3_nt: TGTGCCAGCAGCCACAGGACAGGGCTTGGAAACACCATATATTTT
v_call: TRBV18; j_call: TRBJ2-1; d_call: TRBD1; clone_size: once; cdr3_aa: CASSLPTGEGGEQFF; cdr3_nt: TGTGCCAGCTCACTACCTACAGGGGAAGGAGGTGAGCAGTTCTTC
v_call: TRBV21-1; j_call: TRBJ1-2; d_call: .; clone_size: .; cdr3_aa: CASSKAHREMSYGYTF; cdr3_nt: TGTGCCAGCAGCAAAGCTCACAGGGAAATGAGCTATGGCTACACCTTC
v_call: TRBV7-2; j_call: TRBJ2-1; d_call: .; clone_size: .; cdr3_aa: CASSLASVSGRLAPIF; cdr3_nt: TGTGCCAGCAGCTTAGCTTCGGTATCAGGGAGGCTAGCCCCCATCTTC